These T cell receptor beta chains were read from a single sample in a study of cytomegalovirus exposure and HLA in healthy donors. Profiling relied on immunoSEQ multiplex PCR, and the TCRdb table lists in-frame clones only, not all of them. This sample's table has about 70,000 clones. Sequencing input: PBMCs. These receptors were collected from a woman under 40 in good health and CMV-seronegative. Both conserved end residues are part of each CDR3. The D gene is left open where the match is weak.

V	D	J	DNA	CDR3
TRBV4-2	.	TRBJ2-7	TGTGCCAGCAGCCAACACCACGGGGAAACCTACGAGCAGTACTTC	CASSQHHGETYEQYF
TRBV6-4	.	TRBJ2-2	TGTGCCAGCAGTGACTCGACTCAGGGGACCGGGGAGCTGTTTTTT	CASSDSTQGTGELFF
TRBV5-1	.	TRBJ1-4	TGCGCCAGCAGCCTATCCGGGACACAAAATGAAAAACTGTTTTTT	CASSLSGTQNEKLFF
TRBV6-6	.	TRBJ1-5	TGTGCCAGCAGTACTCCGGACAGCGTGAATCAGCCCCAGCATTTT	CASSTPDSVNQPQHF
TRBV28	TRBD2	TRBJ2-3	TGTGCCAGCAGTTCGGGGAGGGCCGGGGGAGATACGCAGTATTTT	CASSSGRAGGDTQYF
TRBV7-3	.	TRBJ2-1	TGTGCCAGCAGCTCCTCAGGCAGCCACAATGAGCAGTTCTTC	CASSSSGSHNEQFF
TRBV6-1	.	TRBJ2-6	TGTGCCAGCAGTGACGGCTCTGGGGCCAACGTCCTGACTTTC	CASSDGSGANVLTF
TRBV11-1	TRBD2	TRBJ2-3	TGTGCCAGCAGCTTAGATAGCGGGAGCACAGATACGCAGTATTTT	CASSLDSGSTDTQYF
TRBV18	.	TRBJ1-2	TGTGCCAGCTCAGGATTAGGACATGCCTATGGCTACACCTTC	CASSGLGHAYGYTF
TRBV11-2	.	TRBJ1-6	TGTGCCAGCAGCCAAGGGGGGGCGGGTAATTCACCCCTCCACTTT	CASSQGGAGNSPLHF
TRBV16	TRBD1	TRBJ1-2	TGTGCCAGCAGCCCAATAGCGACAGGGGGCCGCTATGGCTACACCTTC	CASSPIATGGRYGYTF
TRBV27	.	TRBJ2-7	TGTGCCAGCAGTTTACAGGAGGACTACGAGCAGTACTTC	CASSLQEDYEQYF
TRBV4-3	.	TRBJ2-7	TGCGCCAGCAGCCAAGATTGGGGGGTCTTCTACGAGCAGTACTTC	CASSQDWGVFYEQYF
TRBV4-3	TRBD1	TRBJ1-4	TGCGCCAGCAGCCAAGCAAGGGGGCGAGGTGAAAAACTGTTTTTT	CASSQARGRGEKLFF
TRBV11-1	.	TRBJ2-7	TGTGCCAGCAGCTTAGGTCAGGGCCTCTACGAGCAGTACTTC	CASSLGQGLYEQYF
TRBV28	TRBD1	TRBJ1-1	TGTGCCAGCAGTTTGGCCCGACAGGGGGCCACTGAAGCTTTCTTT	CASSLARQGATEAFF
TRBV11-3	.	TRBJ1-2	TGTGCCAGCCGCTGGGCACGAGATCATGGCTACACCTTC	CASRWARDHGYTF
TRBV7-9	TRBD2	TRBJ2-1	TGTGCCAGCAGCCTCATGGGTAGCGGGAAGATGAATGAGCAGTTCTTC	CASSLMGSGKMNEQFF
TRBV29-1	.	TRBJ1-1	TGCAGCGTCCCCGCGGGGGCAGGGGCCCCACGGGCTTTCTTT	CSVPAGAGAPRAFF
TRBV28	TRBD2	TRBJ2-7	TGTGCCAGCAGTTCTCGGACTAGCGGTATTATCTACGAGCAGTACTTC	CASSSRTSGIIYEQYF
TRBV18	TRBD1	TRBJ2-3	TGTGCCAGCTCATCCTCGGCCGGGACAGGGGGCACAGATACGCAGTATTTT	CASSSSAGTGGTDTQYF
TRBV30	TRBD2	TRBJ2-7	TGTGCCTGGTCACTAGCGGGGACCTACGAGCAGTACTTC	CAWSLAGTYEQYF
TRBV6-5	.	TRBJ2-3	TGTGCCGCCCGAGTAGCCGTCACAGATACGCAGTATTTT	CAARVAVTDTQYF
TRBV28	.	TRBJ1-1	TGTGCCAGCAGCCAGGGAGGGGTGAACACTGAAGCTTTCTTT	CASSQGGVNTEAFF
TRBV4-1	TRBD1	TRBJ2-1	TGCGCCAGCAGCCCCAGGACAGGGATAAATGAGCAGTTCTTC	CASSPRTGINEQFF
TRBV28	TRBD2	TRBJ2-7	TGTGCCAGCAGTCCCCGGACTAGCTTCTACGAGCAGTACTTC	CASSPRTSFYEQYF
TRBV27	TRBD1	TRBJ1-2	TGTGCCAGCAGTCCTGACAGGGGGAGCCCCTATGGCTACACCTTC	CASSPDRGSPYGYTF
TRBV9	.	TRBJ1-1	TGTGCCAGCAGCGTAGTATCCGGGAACACTGAAGCTTTCTTT	CASSVVSGNTEAFF
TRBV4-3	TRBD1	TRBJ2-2	TGCGCCAGCAGCCCGGGACAGGATAATGGGGGATCGAACACCGGGGAGCTGTTTTTT	CASSPGQDNGGSNTGELFF
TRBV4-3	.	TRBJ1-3	TGCGCCAGCAGCCAAGAGTGGACACCCGGAAACACCATATATTTT	CASSQEWTPGNTIYF
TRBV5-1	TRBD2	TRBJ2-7	TGCGCCAGCAGCGACCCGGGGGGGGAGCAGTACTTC	CASSDPGGEQYF
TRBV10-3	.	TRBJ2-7	TGTGCCATCAGTACCCCCAGGGGCTCAAACTACGAGCAGTACTTC	CAISTPRGSNYEQYF
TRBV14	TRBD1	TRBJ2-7	TGTGCCAGCAGCCAGTACTTAACGGGACAGGGGCCCTACGAGCAGTACTTC	CASSQYLTGQGPYEQYF
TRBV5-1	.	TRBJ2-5	TGCGCCAGCAGCTTGGGGCGAAACGAGGACCAAGAGACCCAGTACTTC	CASSLGRNEDQETQYF
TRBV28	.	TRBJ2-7	TGTGCCAGCAGCCCCAGCGGACGGGTCTCGGACGAGCAGTACTTC	CASSPSGRVSDEQYF
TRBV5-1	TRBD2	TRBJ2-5	TGCGCCAGCAGCTTGGGCGGGGGTTACCAAGAGACCCAGTACTTC	CASSLGGGYQETQYF
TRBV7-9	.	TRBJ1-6	TGTGCCAGCAGCTTGGTAGAAAGCTATAATTCACCCCTCCACTTT	CASSLVESYNSPLHF
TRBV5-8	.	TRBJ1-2	TGTGCCAGCAGCTTGCTCAGGGGCGCCGACTATGGCTACACCTTC	CASSLLRGADYGYTF
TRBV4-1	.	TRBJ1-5	TGCGCCAGCAGCCCTAAGCCCGATCAGCCCCAGCATTTT	CASSPKPDQPQHF
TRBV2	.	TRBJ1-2	TGTGCCAGCGGACTAGAGGGGAACGGCTACACCTTC	CASGLEGNGYTF
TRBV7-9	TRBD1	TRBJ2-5	TGTGCCAGCAGCTCCACGGCGGACAGGGAGAGGGAGACCCAGTACTTC	CASSSTADRERETQYF
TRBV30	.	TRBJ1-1	TGTGCCTGGAGGAATATGGAGGGGCTTGAAGCTTTCTTT	CAWRNMEGLEAFF
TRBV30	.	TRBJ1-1	TGTGCCTGGAGTGTACTGTTGGGCAGGAGGTACACTGAAGCTTTCTTT	CAWSVLLGRRYTEAFF
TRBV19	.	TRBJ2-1	TGTGCCAGCAGTACGCTAGCGCGGAATGAGCAGTTCTTC	CASSTLARNEQFF
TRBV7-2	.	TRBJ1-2	TGTGCCAGCAGCTTAGCGGTGGGGGGAAACTATGGCTACACCTTC	CASSLAVGGNYGYTF
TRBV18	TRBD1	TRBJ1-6	TGTGCCAGCTCACTCTCCGGGACAGGAGCCGGTTCACCCCTCCACTTT	CASSLSGTGAGSPLHF
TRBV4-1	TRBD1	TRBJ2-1	TGCGCCAGCAGCCAAAGGGAGCCGGGACAGGGCCTCTACAATGAGCAGTTCTTC	CASSQREPGQGLYNEQFF
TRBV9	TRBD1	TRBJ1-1	TGTGCCAGCAGCGAGGGACAGGGGGCGCTTAACACTGAAGCTTTCTTT	CASSEGQGALNTEAFF
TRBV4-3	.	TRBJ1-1	TGCGCCAGCAGCCCAGGCCCAGGCAGCACTGAAGCTTTCTTT	CASSPGPGSTEAFF
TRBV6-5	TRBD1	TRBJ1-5	TGTGCCAGCAGTTCCTCCTCAGGACAGGGGAGTCAGCCCCAGCATTTT	CASSSSSGQGSQPQHF
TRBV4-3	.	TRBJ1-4	TGCGCCAGCAGCCAAGATATAGCCAGGGGTAGGAGTGAAAAACTGTTTTTT	CASSQDIARGRSEKLFF
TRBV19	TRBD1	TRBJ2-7	TGTGCCAGTAGTCTAGACAGGGGGGCTGCCTACGAGCAGTACTTC	CASSLDRGAAYEQYF